This T cell receptor beta chain emerged from a study of shared clonotypes between healthy human individuals. General study results and limits: A limitation of the genetic and exposure-history diversity represented arose from few donors.

Between the trimmed V and J ends, which lost 0 bases and 4 bases, there was a span of 8 bases. The V gene's germline CDR1 is SGHDT and CDR2 YYEEEE. CDR3 length: 13 residues. Each subset's genomic DNA was shared equally among a number of immunoSEQ plates. Using immunoSEQ multiplex PCR, the repertoire was profiled, and TCRdb retains in-frame clones only, with some absent. The sample has just under 350,000 clones; around four fifths are singletons. In its sample, this clone was seen many times. What it binds is not known. The chain has TRBV5-6 and TRBJ2-7; D ambiguous. This clonotype was obtained from a man aged 30 to 39 in good health. The sample comprised memory CD4+ T cells sorted from blood. Subset defined: CD45RA-negative fraction. CDR3 sequence (DNA): TGTGCCAGCAGCTTGGATCCAACTTACGAGCAGTACTTC. Translating gives CASSLDPTYEQYF.